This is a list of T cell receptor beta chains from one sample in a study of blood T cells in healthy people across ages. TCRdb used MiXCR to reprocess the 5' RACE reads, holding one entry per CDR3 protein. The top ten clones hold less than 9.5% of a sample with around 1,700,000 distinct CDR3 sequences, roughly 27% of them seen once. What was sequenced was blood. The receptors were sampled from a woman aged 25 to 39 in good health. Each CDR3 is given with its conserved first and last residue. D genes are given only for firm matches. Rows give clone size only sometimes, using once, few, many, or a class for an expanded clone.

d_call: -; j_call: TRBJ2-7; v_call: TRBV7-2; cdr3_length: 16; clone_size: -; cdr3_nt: TGTGCCAGCAGCTACACCCACGACAGGAGCCCCTACGAGCAGTACTTC; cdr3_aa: CASSYTHDRSPYEQYF
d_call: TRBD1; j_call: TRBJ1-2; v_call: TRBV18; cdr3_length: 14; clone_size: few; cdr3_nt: TGTGCCAGCTCACCACGACAGGGTTTGGATGGCTACACCTTC; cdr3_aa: CASSPRQGLDGYTF
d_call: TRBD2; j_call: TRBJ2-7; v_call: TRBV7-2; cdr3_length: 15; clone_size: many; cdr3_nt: TGTGCCAGCAGCCCAGTGGGGACTAGCGGTTACGAGCAGTACTTC; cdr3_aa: CASSPVGTSGYEQYF
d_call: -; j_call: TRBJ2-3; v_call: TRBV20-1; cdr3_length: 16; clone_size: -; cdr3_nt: TGCAGTGCTAGAGAGCCCGGGGGGCGATCAAAAGATACGCAGTATTTT; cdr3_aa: CSAREPGGRSKDTQYF
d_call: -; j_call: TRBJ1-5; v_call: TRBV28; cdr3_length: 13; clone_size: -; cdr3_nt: TGTGCCAGCACCCGGAGTAGCAATCAGCCCCAGCATTTT; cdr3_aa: CASTRSSNQPQHF
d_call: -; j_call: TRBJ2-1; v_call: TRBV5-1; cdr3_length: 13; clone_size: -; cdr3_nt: TGCGCCAGCAGCTTGGAGGGTACCGATGAGCAGTTCTTC; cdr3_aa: CASSLEGTDEQFF
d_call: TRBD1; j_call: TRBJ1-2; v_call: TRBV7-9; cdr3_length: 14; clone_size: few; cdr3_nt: TGTGCCAGCAGCAAACCGGGACAGATCTATGGCTACACCTTC; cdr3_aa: CASSKPGQIYGYTF
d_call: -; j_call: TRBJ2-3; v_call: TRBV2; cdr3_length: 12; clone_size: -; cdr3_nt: TGTGCCAGCAATAGGTTAGCAGATACGCAGTATTTT; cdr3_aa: CASNRLADTQYF
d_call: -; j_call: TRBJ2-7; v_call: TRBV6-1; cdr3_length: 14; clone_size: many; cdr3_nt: TGTGCCAGCTGCCGGGACGGGGCTTCCTACGAGCAGTACTTC; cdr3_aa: CASCRDGASYEQYF
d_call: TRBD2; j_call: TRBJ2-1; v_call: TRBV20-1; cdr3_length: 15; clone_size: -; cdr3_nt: TGCAGTGCTAGAGATTTCGGGGGGTCCTACAATGAGCAGTTCTTC; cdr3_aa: CSARDFGGSYNEQFF
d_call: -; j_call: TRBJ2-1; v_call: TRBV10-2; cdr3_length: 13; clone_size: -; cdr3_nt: TGCGCCAGCAGGGAGACTGGAAGGGATGAGCAGTTCTTC; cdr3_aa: CASRETGRDEQFF
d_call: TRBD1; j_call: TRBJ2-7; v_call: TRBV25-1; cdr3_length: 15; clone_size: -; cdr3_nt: TGTGCCAGCAGTGAGTGGGGACAGGGTCGCGACGAGCAGTACTTC; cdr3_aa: CASSEWGQGRDEQYF
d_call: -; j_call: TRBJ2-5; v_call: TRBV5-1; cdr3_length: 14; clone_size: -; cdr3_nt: TGCGCCAGCAACTTGAGGATTAGCAGGGAGACCCAGTACTTC; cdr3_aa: CASNLRISRETQYF
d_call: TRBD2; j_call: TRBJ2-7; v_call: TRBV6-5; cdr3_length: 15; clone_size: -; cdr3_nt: TGTGCCAGCAGTTCAGGACTAGCGGGAGATGGGGAGCAGTACTTC; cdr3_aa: CASSSGLAGDGEQYF
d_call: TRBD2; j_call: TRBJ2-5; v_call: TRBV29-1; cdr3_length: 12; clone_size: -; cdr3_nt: TGCAGCGGTGGACGGGGGGAAGAGACCCAGTACTTC; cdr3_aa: CSGGRGEETQYF
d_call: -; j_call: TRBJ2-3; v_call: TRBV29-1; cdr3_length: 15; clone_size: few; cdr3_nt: TGCAGCTACGAGGCGGAAAGTTCTAGCACAGATACGCAGTATTTT; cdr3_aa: CSYEAESSSTDTQYF
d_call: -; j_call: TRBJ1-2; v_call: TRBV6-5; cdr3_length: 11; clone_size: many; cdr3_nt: TGTGCCACCCGCGGGGCATATGGCTACACCTTC; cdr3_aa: CATRGAYGYTF
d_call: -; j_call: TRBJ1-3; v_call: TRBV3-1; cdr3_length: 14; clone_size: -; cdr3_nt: TGTGCCAGCAGCCTTGCCCGGGGGCGAAACACCATATATTTT; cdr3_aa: CASSLARGRNTIYF
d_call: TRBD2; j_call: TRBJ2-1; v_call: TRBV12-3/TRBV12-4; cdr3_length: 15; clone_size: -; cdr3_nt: TGTGCCAGCAGAGGGCGGGGGAGCTCCTACAATGAGCAGTTCTTC; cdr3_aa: CASRGRGSSYNEQFF
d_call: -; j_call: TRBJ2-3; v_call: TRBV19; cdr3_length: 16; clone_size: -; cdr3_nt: TGTGCCAGTAGTCAACGGACTATCCAAGGGCGGGATACGCAGTATTTT; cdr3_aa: CASSQRTIQGRDTQYF
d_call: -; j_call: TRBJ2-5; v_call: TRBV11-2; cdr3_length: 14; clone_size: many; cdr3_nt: TGTGCCAGCAGCCAACACGGGGCCTTAGAGACCCAGTACTTC; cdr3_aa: CASSQHGALETQYF
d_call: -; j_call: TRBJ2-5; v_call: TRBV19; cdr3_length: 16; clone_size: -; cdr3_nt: TGTGCCAGTAGTACCTTCGTACTAGCTTCGGAAGAGACCCAGTACTTC; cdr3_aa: CASSTFVLASEETQYF
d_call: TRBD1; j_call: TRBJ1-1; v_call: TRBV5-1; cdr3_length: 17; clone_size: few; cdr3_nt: TGCGCCAGCAGCGGCCCCCAGGGGGCGGGAAAGAACACTGAAGCTTTCTTT; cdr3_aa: CASSGPQGAGKNTEAFF
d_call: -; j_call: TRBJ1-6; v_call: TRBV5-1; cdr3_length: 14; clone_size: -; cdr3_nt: TGCGCCAGCAGCTTGGACAGGATGAATTCACCCCTCCACTTT; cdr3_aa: CASSLDRMNSPLHF
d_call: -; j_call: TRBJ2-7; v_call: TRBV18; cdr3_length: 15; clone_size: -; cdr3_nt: TGTGCCAGCTCACCTACTCGGGACGGCAGCGATCAGCAGTACTTC; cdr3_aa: CASSPTRDGSDQQYF
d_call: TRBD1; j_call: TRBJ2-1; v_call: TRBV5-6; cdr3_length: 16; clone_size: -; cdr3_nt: TGTGCCAGCAGCCGCGGTAGTGACAGGGTTTCCTACGAGCAGTTCTTC; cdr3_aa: CASSRGSDRVSYEQFF
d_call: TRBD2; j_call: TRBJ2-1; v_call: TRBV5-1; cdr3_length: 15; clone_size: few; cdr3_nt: TGCGCCAGCAGCTTGGAAGCGGGGGGCTGGAATGAGCAGTTCTTC; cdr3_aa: CASSLEAGGWNEQFF
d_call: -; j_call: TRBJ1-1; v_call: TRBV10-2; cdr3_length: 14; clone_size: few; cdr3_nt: TGCGCCAGCAGTTCATGGACACCGAACACTGAAGCTTTCTTT; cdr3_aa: CASSSWTPNTEAFF
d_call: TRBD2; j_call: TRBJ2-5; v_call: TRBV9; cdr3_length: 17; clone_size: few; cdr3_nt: TGTGCCAGCAGCGTAGGGGGACTAGCGGGGGGTATAGAGACCCAGTACTTC; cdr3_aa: CASSVGGLAGGIETQYF
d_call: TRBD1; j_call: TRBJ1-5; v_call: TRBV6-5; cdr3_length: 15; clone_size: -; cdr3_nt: TGTGCCAGCAGTTACGCGACAGGGGGTGGCCAGCCCCAGCATTTT; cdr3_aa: CASSYATGGGQPQHF
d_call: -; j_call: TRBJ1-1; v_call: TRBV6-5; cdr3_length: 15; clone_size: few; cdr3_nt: TGTGCCAGCAGTTACTCGAATGGGGCCCAGACTGAAGCTTTCTTT; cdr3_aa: CASSYSNGAQTEAFF
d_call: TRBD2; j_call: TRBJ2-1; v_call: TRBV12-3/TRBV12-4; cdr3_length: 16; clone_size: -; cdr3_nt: TGTGCCAGCGGCACGCAATTAAGCGGGAGCGAACATGAGCAGTTCTTC; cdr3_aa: CASGTQLSGSEHEQFF
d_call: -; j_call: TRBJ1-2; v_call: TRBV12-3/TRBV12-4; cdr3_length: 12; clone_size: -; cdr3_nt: TGTGCCAGCGCAAGGGTGAGGTATGGCTACACCTTC; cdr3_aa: CASARVRYGYTF
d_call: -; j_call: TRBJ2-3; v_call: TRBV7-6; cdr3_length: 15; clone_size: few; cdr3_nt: TGTGCCAGCAGCTCGGGGACGCTTTACACAGATACGCAGTATTTT; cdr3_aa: CASSSGTLYTDTQYF
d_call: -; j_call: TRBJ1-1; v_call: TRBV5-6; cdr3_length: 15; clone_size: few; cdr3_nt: TGTGCCAGCAGCTTCTTGGCCCGGCCGGGGGCTGAAGCTTTCTTT; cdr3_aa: CASSFLARPGAEAFF
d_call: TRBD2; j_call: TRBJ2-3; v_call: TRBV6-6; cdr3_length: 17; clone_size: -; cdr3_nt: TGTGCCAGCAGTTACCGCTCTAGCGGGGGAACCCTGGGTACGCAGTATTTT; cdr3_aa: CASSYRSSGGTLGTQYF
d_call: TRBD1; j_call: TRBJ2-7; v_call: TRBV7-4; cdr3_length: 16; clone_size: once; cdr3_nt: TGTGCCAGCAACTTAGTTAGGGACAGGGTCTCCTACGAGCAGTACTTC; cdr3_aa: CASNLVRDRVSYEQYF
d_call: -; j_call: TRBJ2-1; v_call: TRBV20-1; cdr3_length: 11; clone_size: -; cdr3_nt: TGCAGTGCCAGGGTCCAAGAGACCCAGTTCTTC; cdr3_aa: CSARVQETQFF
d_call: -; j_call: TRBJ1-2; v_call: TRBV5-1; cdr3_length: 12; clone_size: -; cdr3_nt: TGTGCCAGCAGCCGCACAGGGTCTGGCTACACCTTC; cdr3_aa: CASSRTGSGYTF
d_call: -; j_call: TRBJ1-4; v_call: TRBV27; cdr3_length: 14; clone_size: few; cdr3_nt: TGTGCCAGCAGTTTAGGAGGGAAGAGTGAAAAACTGTTTTTT; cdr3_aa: CASSLGGKSEKLFF
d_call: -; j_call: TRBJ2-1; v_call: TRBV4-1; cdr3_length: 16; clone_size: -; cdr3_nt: TGCGCCAGCAGCCAAGGGCGGACAGCCCGATACAATGGGCAGTTCTTC; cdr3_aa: CASSQGRTARYNGQFF
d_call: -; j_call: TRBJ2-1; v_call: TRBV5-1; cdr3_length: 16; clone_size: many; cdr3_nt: TGCGCCAGCAGAACTGGACGGGGGGCCCTATACAATGAGCAGTTCTTC; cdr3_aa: CASRTGRGALYNEQFF
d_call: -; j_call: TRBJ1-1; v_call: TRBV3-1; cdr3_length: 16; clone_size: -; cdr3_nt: TGTGCCAGTAGCCGCCGTAGAGGGAGGGAGGACACTGAAGCTTTCTTT; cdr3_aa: CASSRRRGREDTEAFF
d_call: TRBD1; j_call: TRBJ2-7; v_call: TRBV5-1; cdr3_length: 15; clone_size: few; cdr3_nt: TGCGCCAGCAGCTTGGAGACAGGGCCTACCTACGAGCAGTACTTC; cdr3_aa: CASSLETGPTYEQYF
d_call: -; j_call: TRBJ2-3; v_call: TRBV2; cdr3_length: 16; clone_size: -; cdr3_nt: TGTGCCAGCAGTGAAATCGCGAAACCTAGCACAGATACGCAGTATTTT; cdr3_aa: CASSEIAKPSTDTQYF
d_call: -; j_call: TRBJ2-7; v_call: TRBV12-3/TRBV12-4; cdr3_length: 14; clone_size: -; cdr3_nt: TGTGCCAGCACCATAACAGGGAGAGCCTACGAGCAGTACTTC; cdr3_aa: CASTITGRAYEQYF